A single count supports the clone carrying this TCR beta chain. What it recognizes is unknown. Here immunoSEQ multiplex PCR was the method, and the copy in TCRdb shows in-frame clones only, minus some. The data contain some 650,000 clones, approximately 97% of them singletons. Trimming removed 7 bases from V and 0 bases from J, with 16 bases in between. CDR1 SGHAT and CDR2 FQNNGV come from the germline V gene. The CDR3 length is 16 residues. The data derive from a study of shared clonotypes between healthy human individuals. General observations from the study: The four-donor shared clonotypes exceeded non-shared clonotypes in generation probability, with non-shared ones scoring lower.

Sequences were obtained from naive CD4+ T cells sorted from blood. Subset noted: CD45RA+ positively selected. This TCR was sampled from a woman aged 30 to 39 in good health. The chain carries TRBV11-2 and TRBJ1-3; D gene uncertain. The CDR3 DNA reads TGTGCCAGCAACCCAGAGGCCGGGGTCTCTGGAAACACCATATATTTT. This sequence encodes CASNPEAGVSGNTIYF.